This T cell receptor beta chain comes out of a study of Ad26.COV2.S vaccination and SARS-CoV-2 variants. Study at large: Once, or twice with 56 days between doses, Ad26.COV2.S was given intramuscularly. Study-level findings and limits: Vaccine and placebo recipients had comparable breadth of non-spike TCRs. Spike-specific TCR breadth in vaccine recipients exceeded that seen in placebo recipients. It is possible that the TCR breadth and depth analyses underestimated the total T cell responses.

Treatment described: roughly 18 received Ad26.COV2.S at low or high dose, single or two shots; about 5 received placebo; per-sample allocation not given. Day 63 after the first injection of vaccine or placebo was the sampling time. With regard to this clone: Its antigen is as yet unknown.

The CDR3 has 16 amino acids. The V segment lost 5 bases and the J segment 1 base; nucleotides outside the gene matches: 8. Germline CDR1 and CDR2: MNHEY and SMNVEV (reference sequence). TCRdb's table, derived via immunoSEQ multiplex PCR, lists solely in-frame clones and lacks some. The data show about 440,000 clones, 90% seen once. This receptor was taken from a person aged 18-65 years who received the Ad26.COV2.S COVID-19 vaccine or a placebo. V is TRBV27 and J is TRBJ2-5; TRBD2 matches at 9 bases. The material was peripheral blood, obtained in a trial of Ad26.COV2.S vaccine versus placebo. CDR3 sequence: CASSMTLTSGQETQYF. The CDR3 DNA reads TGTGCCAGCAGTATGACCTTGACTAGCGGCCAAGAGACCCAGTACTTC.